This T cell receptor (beta chain) was recovered during a study of post-analysis software for immune sequencing data (dated by TCRdb to between 2014 and 2017). Background for the entire study: The recorded disease courses included relapsing-remitting, secondary progressive and progressive-relapsing multiple sclerosis, and some patients had no subtype annotation. The patient repertoires were compared against about 10 previously published healthy control repertoires obtained from donors aged roughly 6 to 26 years. A subset of samples was prepared in parallel using single-end sample barcoding, then pooled and co-amplified after Illumina adapter ligation.

Library generation was performed with PCR. These reads were obtained on an Illumina HiSeq 2500. To reduce PCR and sequencing biases, unique molecular identifiers were incorporated into the TCR beta cDNA libraries. About 500,000 cDNA molecules were obtained for every 1 to 10 million input T cells, so each molecule roughly corresponded to one T cell. The same protocol used for the earlier healthy control dataset was applied to prepare and sequence the patient libraries. Within a given batch, samples were prepared together, multiplexed and sequenced on the same HiSeq lane. In the source study's methods: Raw barcoded reads were processed with MIGEC, discarding single-read molecular identifier groups before consensus assembly and CDR3 extraction. VDJtools was used for post-analysis of the clonotype tables, and diversity was normalized by down-sampling every dataset to the size of the smallest sample. Repertoire overlap clustering matched CDR3 amino acid but not nucleotide sequences to correct batch-related cross-sample contamination. TCRdb redid the processing of the public reads, applying fastp at Q25 and MiXCR, and retained in-frame beta chains. Rows matching on CDR3 protein sequence are summarized as one entry with the most common DNA and genes. Clone size and V and J calls follow TCRdb, not the original study. This sample has about 570,000 distinct CDR3 sequences in its table, and around 36% of those were observed once. Approximately 6% of the sample comes from the top ten.

A note on this clonotype: Its target antigen remains unknown. No base quality information exists; no much larger clone differs at one position.

To demonstrate the VDJtools post-analysis software, TCR beta repertoires were profiled from the peripheral blood of about 13 young patients with multiple sclerosis. The patients with multiple sclerosis were children and adolescents between about 6 and 16 years of age. Broader findings and caveats from the paper: Direct clustering with F measure revealed strong co-clustering of samples prepared in the same batch, which led to a batch-effect correction. The multiple sclerosis patient group was slightly younger than the control group. Multiple sclerosis patients had significantly lower normalized Chao1 diversity than controls, a result that suggests substantial peripheral T-cell clonal expansion.

Material for sequencing was blood. The source is a girl aged 2 to 17 with multiple sclerosis.

The nucleotide sequence reads as follows: TGTGCCAGCAGTTTTGGGAGGAATGAGCAGTTCTTC. Its translation reads: CASSFGRNEQFF. The rearranged segments are TRBV28 and TRBJ2-1; TRBD2 could be the D gene, as 6 bases match. Trimming takes 3 bases from V and 7 bases from J, and the germline ends sit 7 bases apart. The CDR3 runs 12 residues from the cysteine to the phenylalanine. Just the 36-base CDR3 DNA is kept, in frame starting at base 1. Looking up the germline V gene yields CDR1 MDHEN and CDR2 SYDVKM.